Listed below are T cell receptor beta chains from one sample, sequenced in a study of blood T cell repertoires in COVID-19. Method: immunoSEQ multiplex PCR; TCRdb's copy keeps in-frame clones and lacks some. The sample yields over 150,000 clones, about nine tenths seen once. Material for sequencing was PBMCs or T cells enriched from blood (not recorded which). The origin of the receptors is a woman under 40 who had recovered from COVID-19. Each CDR3 is given with its conserved first and last residue. D genes are given only for firm matches. Size tells how often a clone was seen (once, few, many) or the class of an expanded clone, and some rows leave it out.

V	size	length	D	J	CDR3	DNA
TRBV28	-	18	TRBD2	TRBJ2-1	CASSSDDGLAGAYNEQFF	TGTGCCAGCAGTTCAGACGACGGACTAGCGGGAGCCTACAATGAGCAGTTCTTC
TRBV6-5	-	11	-	TRBJ1-2	CASIRNYGYTF	TGTGCCAGCATACGGAACTATGGCTACACCTTC
TRBV15	-	15	TRBD1	TRBJ1-4	CATSRGQAFNEKLFF	TGTGCCACCAGCAGGGGACAGGCCTTTAATGAAAAACTGTTTTTT
TRBV2	-	16	-	TRBJ2-3	CASSEEAELSTDTQYF	TGTGCCAGCAGTGAAGAGGCGGAGCTTAGCACAGATACGCAGTATTTT
TRBV5-1	few	15	-	TRBJ2-2	CASSPGLLDTGELFF	TGCGCCAGCTCCCCGGGACTTTTGGACACCGGGGAGCTGTTTTTT
TRBV6-5	-	13	-	TRBJ1-2	CASSSDPGHGYTF	TGTGCCAGCAGTTCCGACCCAGGGCATGGCTACACCTTC
TRBV19	-	12	TRBD1	TRBJ1-1	CATGTVNTEAFF	TGTGCTACCGGGACAGTGAACACTGAAGCTTTCTTT
TRBV4-3	-	15	-	TRBJ1-2	CASSQDRLSVHGYTF	TGCGCCAGCAGCCAAGATCGGTTAAGCGTGCATGGCTACACCTTC
TRBV5-4	-	15	-	TRBJ1-2	CASSSPPTGFYGYTF	TGTGCCAGCAGCTCCCCTCCGACAGGATTCTATGGCTACACCTTC
TRBV18	-	14	TRBD1	TRBJ2-7	CASSPGQGHEGQYF	TGTGCCAGCTCACCGGGACAGGGGCATGAAGGGCAGTACTTC
TRBV27	-	15	-	TRBJ2-2	CASSLSSRSTGELFF	TGTGCCAGCAGTTTGAGTTCAAGAAGCACCGGGGAGCTGTTTTTT
TRBV6-5	-	14	-	TRBJ1-5	CASSPDRWTEAQHF	TGTGCCAGCAGTCCAGACCGATGGACGGAGGCCCAGCATTTT
TRBV19	-	14	-	TRBJ1-3	CASSRGSAGNTIYF	TGTGCCAGTAGTAGAGGGAGTGCTGGAAACACCATATATTTT
TRBV9	-	16	TRBD1	TRBJ2-3	CASSTHGTGGTDTQYF	TGTGCCAGCAGCACCCACGGGACAGGGGGAACAGATACGCAGTATTTT
TRBV19	-	15	TRBD1	TRBJ2-7	CASSDRDRDSYEQYF	TGTGCCAGTAGTGACCGGGACAGGGACTCCTACGAGCAGTACTTC
TRBV21-1	-	13	-	TRBJ1-1	CASTGALNTEAFF	TGTGCCAGCACAGGGGCCCTTAACACTGAAGCTTTCTTT